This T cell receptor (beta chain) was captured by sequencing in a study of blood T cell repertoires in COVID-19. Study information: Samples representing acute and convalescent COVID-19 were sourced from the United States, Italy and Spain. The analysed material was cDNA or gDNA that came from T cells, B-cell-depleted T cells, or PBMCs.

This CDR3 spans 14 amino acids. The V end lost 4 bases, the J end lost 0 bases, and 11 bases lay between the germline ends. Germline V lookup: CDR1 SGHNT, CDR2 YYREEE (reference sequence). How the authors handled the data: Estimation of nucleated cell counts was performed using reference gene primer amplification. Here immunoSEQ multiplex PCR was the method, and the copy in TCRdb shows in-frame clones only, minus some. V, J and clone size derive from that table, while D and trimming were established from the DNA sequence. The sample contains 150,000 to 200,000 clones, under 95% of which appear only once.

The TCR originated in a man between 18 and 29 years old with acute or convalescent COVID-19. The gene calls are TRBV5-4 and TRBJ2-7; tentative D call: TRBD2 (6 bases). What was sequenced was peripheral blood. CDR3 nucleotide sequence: TGTGCCAGCAGCAGTAGCGGTAGCTCCTACGAGCAGTACTTC. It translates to CASSSSGSSYEQYF.